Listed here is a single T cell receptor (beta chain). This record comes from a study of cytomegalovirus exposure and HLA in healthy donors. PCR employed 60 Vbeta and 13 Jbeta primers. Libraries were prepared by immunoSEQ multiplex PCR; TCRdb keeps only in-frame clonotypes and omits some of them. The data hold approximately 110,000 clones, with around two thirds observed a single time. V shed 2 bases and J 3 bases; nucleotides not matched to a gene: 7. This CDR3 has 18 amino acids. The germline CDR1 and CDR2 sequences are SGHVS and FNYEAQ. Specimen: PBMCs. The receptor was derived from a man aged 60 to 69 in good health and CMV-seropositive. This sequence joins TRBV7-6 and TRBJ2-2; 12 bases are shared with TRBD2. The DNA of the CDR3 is TGTGCCAGCAGCTTACCGGCTAGCGGGGGGGCCTACACCGGGGAGCTGTTTTTT. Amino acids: CASSLPASGGAYTGELFF.